This paragraph reports one TCR beta chain. Method: immunoSEQ multiplex PCR; TCRdb's copy keeps in-frame clones and lacks some. The table shows roughly 150,000 clones, with 80% to 90% occurring only once. V gave up 7 bases and J gave up 6 bases, with 13 bases separating them. CDR3 length: 12 amino acids. Germline-derived CDR1 and CDR2 are SNHLY and FYNNEI. These data are taken from a study of blood T cell repertoires in COVID-19. The chain links TRBV2 to TRBJ2-7; perhaps TRBD2 as D (5 bases). The source material was peripheral blood. The clonotype originates from a man younger than 30 with COVID-19, enrolled during active disease. DNA of the CDR3: TGTGCCAGCATGGGAGACCCGCCCGAGCAGTACTTC. Residues: CASMGDPPEQYF.